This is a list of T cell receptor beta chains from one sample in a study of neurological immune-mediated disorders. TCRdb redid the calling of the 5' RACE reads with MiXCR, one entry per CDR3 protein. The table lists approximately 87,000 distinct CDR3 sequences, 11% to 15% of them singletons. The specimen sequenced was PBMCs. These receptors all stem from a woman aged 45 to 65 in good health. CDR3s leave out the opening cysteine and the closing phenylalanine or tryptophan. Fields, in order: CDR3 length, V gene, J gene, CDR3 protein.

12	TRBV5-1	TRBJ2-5	ASRPQGSQETQY
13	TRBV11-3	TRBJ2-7	ASSSGQGTTYEQY
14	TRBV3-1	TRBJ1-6	ASSQVNMINNSPLH
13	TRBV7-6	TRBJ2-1	ASSLQGRASDEQF
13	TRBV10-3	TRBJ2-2	AISGTGRNTGELF
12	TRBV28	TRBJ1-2	ASSLGQGAGGYT
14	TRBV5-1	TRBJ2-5	ASSLGASGNQETQY
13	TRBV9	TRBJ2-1	ASSATSGAYNEQF
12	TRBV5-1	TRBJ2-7	ASSLVGDPYEQY
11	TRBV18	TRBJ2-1	ASSPPMRNEQF
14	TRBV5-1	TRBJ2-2	ASSLGQGAGTGELF
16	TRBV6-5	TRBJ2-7	ASSYSRSGLAGVEEQY
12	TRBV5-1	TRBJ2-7	ASRIAGADYEQY
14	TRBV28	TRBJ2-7	ASSLWGSGSSYEQY
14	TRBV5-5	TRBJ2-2	ASSSGNLVGTGELF
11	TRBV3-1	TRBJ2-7	ASSQRTGEQQY
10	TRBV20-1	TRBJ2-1	SEKRENNEQF
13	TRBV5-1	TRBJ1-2	ASSLGQGAEGGYT
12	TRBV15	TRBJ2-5	ATSRGAAQETQY
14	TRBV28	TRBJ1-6	ASTSIGQTYNSPLH
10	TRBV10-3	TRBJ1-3	AISEDSYTIY
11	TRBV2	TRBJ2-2	ASKTTGSGELF
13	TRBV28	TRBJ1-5	ASSPAQAGSQPQH
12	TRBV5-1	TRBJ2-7	ASSWGTGAYEQY
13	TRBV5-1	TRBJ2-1	ASTPGQQPLNEQF
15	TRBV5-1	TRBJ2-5	ASSLKGTSGSQETQY
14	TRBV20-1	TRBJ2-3	SAPPPDSSGPDTQY
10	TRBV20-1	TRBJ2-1	SASTSGDEQF
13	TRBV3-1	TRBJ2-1	ASSQDPSLYNEQF